The 8 T cell receptor beta chains below all came from one sample that was sequenced in a study of cytomegalovirus exposure and HLA in healthy donors. 60 Vbeta and 13 Jbeta primers were used in PCR. The assay was immunoSEQ multiplex PCR, and TCRdb's table has in-frame clones only and misses some. The table includes some 120,000 clones, 79% detected once. Sequenced input: PBMCs. The receptor set was obtained from a man aged 25-45 years in good health and CMV-seropositive.

The gene calls are TRBV14 and TRBJ1-6, with 7 bases lining up with TRBD1. The CDR3 totals 16 residues. Germline V CDR1 and CDR2: SGHDN, FVKESK. With 0 bases clipped from V and 9 bases from J, the junction kept 8 bases outside the gene matches. Here the CDR3 reads CASSQDIRQGSSPLHF. Here the CDR3 DNA reads TGTGCCAGCAGCCAAGATATTCGACAGGGCTCTTCACCCCTCCACTTT.

This chain links TRBV11-3 with TRBJ2-5, with a possible D match to TRBD1 (6 bases). The J call is in doubt because the DNA end fits TRBJ2-7 better. The CDR3 extends over 14 amino acids. Germline loops: CDR1 SGHNT, CDR2 YENEEA. This CDR3 reads CASSPRTDSYEQYF. Written as DNA, the CDR3 is TGTGCCAGCAGCCCTCGGACAGACTCCTACGAGCAGTACTTC.

The J gene is TRBJ2-3, the V gene TRBV5-1, with D unclear. The CDR3 sequence is 14 residues long. The germline V gene has CDR1 SGHRS and CDR2 YFSETQ. The V and J ends lost 0 bases and 0 bases respectively, with 5 bases between them. CDR3 loop: CASSLGHSTDTQYF. DNA for the CDR3: TGCGCCAGCAGCTTGGGGCACAGCACAGATACGCAGTATTTT.

The gene calls are TRBV6-5 and TRBJ1-2; D is uncertain. Trimming shortened V by 2 bases and J by 2 bases, and 6 bases separated the two germline ends. The CDR3 extends over 13 amino acids. Germline lookup yields CDR1 MNHEY and CDR2 SVGAGI. The CDR3, as DNA: TGTGCCAGCAGTTACGACTTAAACTATGGCTACACCTTC. Residues: CASSYDLNYGYTF.

Turning to this clone: The junction shows a germline mismatch at one end, possibly a read error. This same CDR3 is encoded by further DNA sequences in the sample. The chain joins TRBV7-7 to TRBJ1-1, with D hard to call. The CDR3 sequence is 13 residues long. The V gene's germline CDR1 is SSHAT and CDR2 FNYEAQ (reference sequence). The DNA for the CDR3 is TGTGCTAGCAGCTTAGATAAGAACACTGAAGCTTTCTTT. Translated: CASSLDKNTEAFF. The full variable domain, its missing parts supplied by reference TRBV7-7 and TRBJ1-1, is GAGVSQSPRYKVTKRGQDVTLRCDPISSHATLYWYQQALGQGPEFLTYFNYEAQPDKSGLPSDRFSAERPEGSISTLTIQRTEQRDSAMYRCASSLDKNTEAFFGQGTRLTVV.

The V gene is TRBV10-3, the J gene TRBJ2-1, with 12 bases fitting TRBD2. The junction had 13 bases not matched to a gene; V was cut back by 6 bases and J by 7 bases. In germline, CDR1 is ENHRY, CDR2 SYGVKD. This CDR3 has 17 residues. Here the CDR3 DNA reads TGTGCCATCAGAGAGACTAGCGGGAGATCCAGGAGGAATGAGCAGTTCTTC. It yields the protein CAIRETSGRSRRNEQFF.

Only a few counts were recorded for this clone. The chain is built from TRBV6-5 and TRBJ2-3, with 15 bases that match TRBD2. Unmatched junction bases numbered 1, after V lost 5 bases and J lost 4 bases. This CDR3 has 15 residues. Germline V lookup: CDR1 MNHEY, CDR2 SVGAGI. DNA for the CDR3: TGTGCCAGCAGTGGACTAGCGGGGGGGCCAGATACGCAGTATTTT. Protein product: CASSGLAGGPDTQYF.

This rearrangement joins TRBV5-4 to TRBJ1-1; 9 nucleotides line up with TRBD1. Germline values: CDR1 SGHNT, CDR2 YYREEE (reference sequence). V dropped 3 bases and J dropped 4; count of bases not matched to a gene: 13. The CDR3 consists of 17 residues. The DNA for the CDR3 is TGTGCCAGCAGCTCGTCCCGGGACAGGGCGTTGGGCACTGAAGCTTTCTTT. It codes for CASSSSRDRALGTEAFF. Together with reference TRBV5-4 and TRBJ1-1, the CDR3 gives the full variable domain: ETGVTQSPTHLIKTRGQQVTLRCSSQSGHNTVSWYQQALGQGPQFIFQYYREEENGRGNFPPRFSGLQFPNYSSELNVNALELDDSALYLCASSSSRDRALGTEAFFGQGTRLTVV.